This T cell receptor beta chain was profiled in a study of OX40 agonist ivuxolimab in advanced cancers. Clones were read by immunoSEQ multiplex PCR, and TCRdb kept only the in-frame ones, dropping some. There are approximately 100,000 clones in the sample; around 90% occur only once, and 0.79% lies in the top ten. This CDR3 is built from 15 residues. Germline CDR1 and CDR2: MDHEN and SYDVKM. The trim removed 10 bases at V and 1 base at J, leaving 7 bases unmatched. The V call is TRBV28, the J call TRBJ1-6; 7 bases are a match to TRBD1. Sequenced material: CD4+ or CD8+ T cells sorted from blood, taken in a trial of the OX40 agonist ivuxolimab. The sequence came from an adult with an advanced solid tumor such as melanoma, head and neck, liver or kidney cancer. CDR3 DNA sequence: TGTGCCACCCTACAGGGGAGGTCCTATAATTCACCCCTCCACTTT. Its protein product is CATLQGRSYNSPLHF.